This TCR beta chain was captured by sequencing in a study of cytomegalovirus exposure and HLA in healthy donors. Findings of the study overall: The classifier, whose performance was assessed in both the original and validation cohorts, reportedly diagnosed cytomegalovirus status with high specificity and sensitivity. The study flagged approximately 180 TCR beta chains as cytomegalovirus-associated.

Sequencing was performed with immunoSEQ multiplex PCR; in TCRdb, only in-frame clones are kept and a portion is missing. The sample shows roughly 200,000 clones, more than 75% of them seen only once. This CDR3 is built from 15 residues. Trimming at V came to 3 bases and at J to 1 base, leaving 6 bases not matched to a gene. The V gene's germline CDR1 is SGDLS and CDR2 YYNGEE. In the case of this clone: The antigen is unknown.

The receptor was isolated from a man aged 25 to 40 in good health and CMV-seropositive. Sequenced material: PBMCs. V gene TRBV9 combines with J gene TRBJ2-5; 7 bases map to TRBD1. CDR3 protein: CASSARTGVQETQYF. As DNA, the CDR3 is TGTGCCAGCAGCGCTCGGACAGGAGTCCAAGAGACCCAGTACTTC.